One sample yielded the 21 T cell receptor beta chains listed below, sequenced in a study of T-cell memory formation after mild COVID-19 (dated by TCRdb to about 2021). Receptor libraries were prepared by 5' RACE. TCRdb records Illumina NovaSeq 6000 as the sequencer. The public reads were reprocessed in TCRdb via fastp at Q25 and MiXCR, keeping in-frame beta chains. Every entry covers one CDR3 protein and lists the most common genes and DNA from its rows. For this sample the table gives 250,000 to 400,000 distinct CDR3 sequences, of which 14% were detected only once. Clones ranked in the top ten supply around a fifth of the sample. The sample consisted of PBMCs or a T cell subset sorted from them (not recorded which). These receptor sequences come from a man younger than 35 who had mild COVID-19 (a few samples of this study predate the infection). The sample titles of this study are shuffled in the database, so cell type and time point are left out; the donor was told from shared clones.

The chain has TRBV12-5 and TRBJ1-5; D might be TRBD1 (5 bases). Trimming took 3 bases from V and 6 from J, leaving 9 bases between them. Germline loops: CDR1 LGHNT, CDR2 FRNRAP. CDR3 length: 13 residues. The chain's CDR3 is CASGFGGGQPQHF. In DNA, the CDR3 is TGTGCTAGTGGTTTCGGCGGGGGTCAGCCCCAGCATTTT.

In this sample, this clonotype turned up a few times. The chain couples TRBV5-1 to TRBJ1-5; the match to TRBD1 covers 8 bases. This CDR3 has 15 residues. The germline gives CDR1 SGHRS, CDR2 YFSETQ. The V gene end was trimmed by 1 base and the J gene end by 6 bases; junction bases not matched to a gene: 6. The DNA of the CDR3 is TGCGCCAGCAGCTTGACTGGACAGGGAGGTCAGCCCCAGCATTTT. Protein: CASSLTGQGGQPQHF.

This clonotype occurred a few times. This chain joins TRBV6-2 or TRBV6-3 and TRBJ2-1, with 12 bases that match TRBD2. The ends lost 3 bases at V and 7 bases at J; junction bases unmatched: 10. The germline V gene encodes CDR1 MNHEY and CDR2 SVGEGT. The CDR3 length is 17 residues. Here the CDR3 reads CASSYSLAGGHVNEQFF. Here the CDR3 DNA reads TGTGCCAGCAGTTATTCACTAGCGGGGGGCCATGTTAATGAGCAGTTCTTC.

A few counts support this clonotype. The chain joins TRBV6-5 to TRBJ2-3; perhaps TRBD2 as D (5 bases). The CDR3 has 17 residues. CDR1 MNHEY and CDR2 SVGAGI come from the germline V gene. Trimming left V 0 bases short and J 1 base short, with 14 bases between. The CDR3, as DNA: TGTGCCAGCAGTTACTCGAATTGGAGGCCCGGCACAGATACGCAGTATTTT. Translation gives CASSYSNWRPGTDTQYF.

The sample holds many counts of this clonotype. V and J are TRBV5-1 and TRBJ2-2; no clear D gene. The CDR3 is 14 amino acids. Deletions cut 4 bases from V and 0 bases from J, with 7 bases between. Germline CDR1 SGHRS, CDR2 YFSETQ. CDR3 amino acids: CASSTGPNTGELFF. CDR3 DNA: TGCGCCAGCAGCACCGGCCCGAACACCGGGGAGCTGTTTTTT.

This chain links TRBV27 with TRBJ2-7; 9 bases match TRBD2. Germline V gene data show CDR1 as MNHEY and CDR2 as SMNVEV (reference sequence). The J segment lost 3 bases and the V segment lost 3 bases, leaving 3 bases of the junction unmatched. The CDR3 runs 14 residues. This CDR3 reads CASSLSAGGYEQYF. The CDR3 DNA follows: TGTGCCAGCAGTTTGTCAGCGGGGGGCTACGAGCAGTACTTC.

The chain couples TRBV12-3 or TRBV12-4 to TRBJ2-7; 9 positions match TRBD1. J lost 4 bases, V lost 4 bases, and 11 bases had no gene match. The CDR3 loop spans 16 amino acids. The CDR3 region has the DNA TGTGCCAGCAGTTCTGGAGAGGGACAGGGATCGTACGAGCAGTACTTC. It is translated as CASSSGEGQGSYEQYF.

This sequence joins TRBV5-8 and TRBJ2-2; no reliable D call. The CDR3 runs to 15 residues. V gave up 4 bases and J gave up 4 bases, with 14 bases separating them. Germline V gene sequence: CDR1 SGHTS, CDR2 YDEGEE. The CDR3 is CASSPGPTFTGELFF. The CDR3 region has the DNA TGTGCCAGCAGCCCCGGGCCGACGTTCACCGGGGAGCTGTTTTTT.

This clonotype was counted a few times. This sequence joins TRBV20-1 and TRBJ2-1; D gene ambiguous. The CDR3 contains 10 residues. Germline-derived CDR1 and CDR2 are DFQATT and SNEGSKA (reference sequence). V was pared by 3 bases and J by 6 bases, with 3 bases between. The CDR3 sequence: CSASVNEQFF. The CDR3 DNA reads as TGCAGTGCTAGCGTCAATGAGCAGTTCTTC.

This chain's CDR3 is CASSRMSWNNRVELFF. Written as DNA, the CDR3 is TGTGCCAGCAGCCGAATGAGTTGGAATAACCGAGTGGAGCTGTTTTTT. The chain combines TRBV6-5 with TRBJ2-2; D gene ambiguous. This CDR3 comprises 16 residues. Between the trimmed V and J ends, which lost 6 bases and 10 bases, there was a span of 24 bases. The germline V gene encodes CDR1 MNHEY and CDR2 SVGAGI.

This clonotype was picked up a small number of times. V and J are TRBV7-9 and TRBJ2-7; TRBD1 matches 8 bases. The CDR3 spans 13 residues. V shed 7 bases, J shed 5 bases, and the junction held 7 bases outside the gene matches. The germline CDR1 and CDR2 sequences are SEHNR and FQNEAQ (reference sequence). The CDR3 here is CASTRGQPHEQYF. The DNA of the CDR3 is TGTGCCAGCACCAGGGGGCAGCCCCACGAGCAGTACTTC. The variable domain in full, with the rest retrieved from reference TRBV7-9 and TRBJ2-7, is DTGVSQNPRHKITKRGQNVTFRCDPISEHNRLYWYRQTLGQGPEFLTYFQNEAQLEKSRLLSDRFSAERPKGSFSTLEIQRTEQGDSAMYLCASTRGQPHEQYFGPGTRLTVT.

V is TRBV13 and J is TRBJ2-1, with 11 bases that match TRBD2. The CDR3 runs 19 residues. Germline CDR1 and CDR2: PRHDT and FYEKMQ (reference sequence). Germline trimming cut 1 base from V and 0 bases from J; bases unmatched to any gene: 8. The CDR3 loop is CASSLEGTSGGSSYNEQFF. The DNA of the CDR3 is TGTGCCAGCAGCTTAGAGGGGACTAGCGGAGGCAGCTCCTACAATGAGCAGTTCTTC.

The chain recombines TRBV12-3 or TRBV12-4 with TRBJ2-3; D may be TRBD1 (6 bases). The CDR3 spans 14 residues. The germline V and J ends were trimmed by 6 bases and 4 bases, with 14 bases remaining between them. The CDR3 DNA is TGTGCCAGCAGCCCCAGGGGAAAGGCAGATACGCAGTATTTT. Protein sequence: CASSPRGKADTQYF.

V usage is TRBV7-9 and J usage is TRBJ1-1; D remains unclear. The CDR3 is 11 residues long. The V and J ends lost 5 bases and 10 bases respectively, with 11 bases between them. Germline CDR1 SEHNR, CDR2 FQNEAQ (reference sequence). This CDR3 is CASSQWEGAFF. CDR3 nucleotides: TGTGCCAGCAGCCAATGGGAGGGAGCTTTCTTT.

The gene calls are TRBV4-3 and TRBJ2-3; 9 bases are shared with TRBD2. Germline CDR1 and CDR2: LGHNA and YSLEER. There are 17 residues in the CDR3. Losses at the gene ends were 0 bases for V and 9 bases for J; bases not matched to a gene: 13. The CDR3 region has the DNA TGCGCCAGCAGCCAAGATCCCCAGCGGGGGGTCCGTATCACGCAGTATTTT. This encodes CASSQDPQRGVRITQYF.

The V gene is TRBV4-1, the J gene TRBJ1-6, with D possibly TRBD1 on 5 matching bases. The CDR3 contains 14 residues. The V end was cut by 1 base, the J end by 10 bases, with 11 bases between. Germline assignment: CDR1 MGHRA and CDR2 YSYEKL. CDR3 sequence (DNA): TGCGCCAGCAGCCAAGCCAGGGTAGGCTCACCCCTCCACTTT. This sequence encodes CASSQARVGSPLHF.

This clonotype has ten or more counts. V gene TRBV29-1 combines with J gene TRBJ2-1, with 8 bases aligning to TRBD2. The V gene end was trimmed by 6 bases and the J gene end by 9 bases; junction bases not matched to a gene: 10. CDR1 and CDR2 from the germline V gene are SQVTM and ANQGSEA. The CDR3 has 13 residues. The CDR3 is CSVGGGVHVEQFF. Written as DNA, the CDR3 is TGCAGCGTCGGGGGGGGGGTACACGTTGAGCAGTTCTTC.

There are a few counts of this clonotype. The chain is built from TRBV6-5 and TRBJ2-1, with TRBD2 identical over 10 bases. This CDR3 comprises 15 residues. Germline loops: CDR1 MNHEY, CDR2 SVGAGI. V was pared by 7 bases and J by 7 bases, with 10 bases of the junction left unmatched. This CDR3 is CASTSTGLARNEQFF. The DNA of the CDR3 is TGTGCCAGCACCTCGACGGGACTAGCGAGGAATGAGCAGTTCTTC.

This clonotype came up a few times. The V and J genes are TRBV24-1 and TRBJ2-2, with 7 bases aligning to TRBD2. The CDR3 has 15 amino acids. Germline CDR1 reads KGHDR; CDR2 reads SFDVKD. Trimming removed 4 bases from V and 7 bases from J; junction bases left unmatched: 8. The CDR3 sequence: CATSDPPSGGGELFF. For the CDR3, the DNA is TGTGCCACCAGTGACCCTCCTAGCGGAGGCGGGGAGCTGTTTTTT.

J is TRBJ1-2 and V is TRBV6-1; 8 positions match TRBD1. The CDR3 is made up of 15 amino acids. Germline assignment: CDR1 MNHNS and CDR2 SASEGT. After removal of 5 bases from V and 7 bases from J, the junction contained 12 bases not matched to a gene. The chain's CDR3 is CASSLQTGAGSGYTF. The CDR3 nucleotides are TGTGCCAGCAGTCTTCAGACAGGGGCAGGGAGTGGCTACACCTTC.

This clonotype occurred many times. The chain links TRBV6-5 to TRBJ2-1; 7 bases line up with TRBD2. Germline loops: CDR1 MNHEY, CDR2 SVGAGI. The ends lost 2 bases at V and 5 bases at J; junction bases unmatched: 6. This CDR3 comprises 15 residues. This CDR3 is CASSYHGGGNNEQFF. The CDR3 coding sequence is TGTGCCAGCAGTTACCATGGCGGGGGAAACAATGAGCAGTTCTTC.